Below, one T cell receptor beta chain is given with its context. The table lists this clonotype with many counts. This clone's antigen is unknown. The sample holds no much larger clone one base away, and base qualities are not on file. These data originate in a study of patients with pleural tuberculosis (dated by TCRdb to the mid-2010s). The CDR3 numbers 14 residues from cysteine through phenylalanine. Only the CDR3 DNA stays, 42 bases, in frame from base 1. Sequences LGHDT (CDR1) and YNNKEL (CDR2) are obtained from the germline V gene (reference sequence). Germline trimming amounts to 4 bases on V and 6 bases on J, with 6 as the count of junction bases outside the gene matches. The reads were generated on an Illumina Genome Analyzer IIx. TCRdb took the public reads, trimmed them with fastp at Q25, ran MiXCR for clone calling and kept in-frame beta chains. Each entry merges the rows of one CDR3 protein and shows their most common DNA and genes. The sample table holds 45,000 to 55,000 distinct CDR3 sequences, of which about 7.3% were seen once. About 16% of the sample rests with the top ten.

The sequence derives from a human donor with pleural tuberculosis. The chain uses TRBV3-1 and TRBJ2-7, and TRBD1 matches 10 of the central bases. The CDR3 region reads CASSPGTGDGEQYF. At the DNA level, the sequence is TGTGCCAGCAGCCCCGGGACAGGGGATGGCGAGCAGTACTTC.